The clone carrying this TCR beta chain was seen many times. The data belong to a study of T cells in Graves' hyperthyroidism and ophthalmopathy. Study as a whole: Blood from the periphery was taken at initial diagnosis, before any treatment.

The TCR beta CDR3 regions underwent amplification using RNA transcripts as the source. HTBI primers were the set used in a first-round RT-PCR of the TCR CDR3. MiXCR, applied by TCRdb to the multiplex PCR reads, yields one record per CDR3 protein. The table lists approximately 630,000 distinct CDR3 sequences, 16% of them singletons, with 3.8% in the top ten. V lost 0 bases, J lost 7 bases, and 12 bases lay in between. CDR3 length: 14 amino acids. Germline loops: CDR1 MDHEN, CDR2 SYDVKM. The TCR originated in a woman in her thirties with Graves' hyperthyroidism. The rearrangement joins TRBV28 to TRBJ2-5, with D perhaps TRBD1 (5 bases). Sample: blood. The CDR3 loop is CASSLWDNQGTQYF. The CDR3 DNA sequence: TGTGCCAGCAGTTTATGGGACAATCAGGGGACCCAGTACTTC.